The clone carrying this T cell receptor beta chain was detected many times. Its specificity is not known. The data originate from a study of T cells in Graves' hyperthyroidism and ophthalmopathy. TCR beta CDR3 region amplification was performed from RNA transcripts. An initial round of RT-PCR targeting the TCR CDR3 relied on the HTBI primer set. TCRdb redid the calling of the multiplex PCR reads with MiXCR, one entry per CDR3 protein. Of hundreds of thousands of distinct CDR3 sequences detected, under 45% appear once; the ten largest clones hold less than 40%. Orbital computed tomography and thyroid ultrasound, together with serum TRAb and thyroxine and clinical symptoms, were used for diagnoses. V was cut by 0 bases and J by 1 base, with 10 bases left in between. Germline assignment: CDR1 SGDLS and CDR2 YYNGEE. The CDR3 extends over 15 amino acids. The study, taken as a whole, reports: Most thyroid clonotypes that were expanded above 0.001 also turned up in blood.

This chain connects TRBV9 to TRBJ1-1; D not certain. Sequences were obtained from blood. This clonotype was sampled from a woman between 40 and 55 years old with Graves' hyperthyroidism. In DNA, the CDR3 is TGTGCCAGCAGCGTAGAAACGGGGTGGAACACTGAAGCTTTCTTT. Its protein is CASSVETGWNTEAFF.